These 22 T cell receptor beta chains originate from one sample sequenced in a study of regulatory T cells in long-lasting Graves disease. Libraries of TCR beta came from iRepertoire HTBI primers plus Arm-PCR of CDR3 regions. TCRdb itself ran the multiplex PCR reads through MiXCR, one entry per CDR3 protein. Among about 470,000 distinct CDR3 sequences listed, 20% to 25% were seen once. Noted time point: persistent/refractory GD, antithyroid drugs over 5 years with positive TRAb. There was RNA extracted from PBMCs, and the TCR library was made from it. The sequenced sample was peripheral blood mononuclear cells (PBMCs), obtained when the disease was refractory, from a patient treated with antithyroid drugs. All receptors come from a female donor with Graves disease.

This clonotype was seen only once. The chain links TRBV9 to TRBJ2-5; 7 bases agree with TRBD1. Germline trimming cut 3 bases from V and 1 base from J; bases unmatched to any gene: 9. CDR3 size: 16 residues. The germline gives CDR1 SGDLS, CDR2 YYNGEE. Here the CDR3 DNA reads TGTGCCAGCAGCGCTCGACAGGGAAGTGGCCAAGAGACCCAGTACTTC. Protein sequence: CASSARQGSGQETQYF.

Many counts were recorded for this clonotype. J is TRBJ2-5 and V is TRBV7-9, with D possibly matching TRBD1 (6 bases). Germline V gives CDR1 SEHNR, CDR2 FQNEAQ (reference sequence). This CDR3 has 14 residues. Trimming shortened V by 6 bases and J by 1 base, and 12 bases separated the two germline ends. CDR3 nucleotides: TGTGCCAGCAGTGACTCGACAGGCCAAGAGACCCAGTACTTC. Amino acids: CASSDSTGQETQYF.

This clonotype occurred many times. V gene TRBV30 combines with J gene TRBJ2-5; 11 nucleotides agree with TRBD2. Germline V gives CDR1 GTSNPN, CDR2 SVGIG (reference sequence). The ends lost 4 bases at V and 4 bases at J; junction bases unmatched: 2. There are 13 residues in the CDR3. CDR3 sequence (DNA): TGTGCCTGGAAGACTAGCGGGGCAGAGACCCAGTACTTC. It is translated as CAWKTSGAETQYF.

This clonotype has a handful of counts. The chain employs TRBV30 and TRBJ1-5; no clear D. There are 15 residues in the CDR3. V shed 1 base and J shed 3 bases, with 13 bases lying between them. The V gene's germline CDR1 is GTSNPN and CDR2 SVGIG (reference sequence). CDR3 sequence: CAWSGGVNYNQPQHF. The CDR3, as DNA: TGTGCCTGGAGTGGTGGCGTCAACTACAATCAGCCCCAGCATTTT.

J is TRBJ2-7 and V is TRBV14; possible D gene TRBD2, 6 bases. V was cut by 2 bases and J by 7 bases, with 12 bases left in between. The CDR3 spans 13 residues. CDR1 is SGHDN and CDR2 is FVKESK in the germline V gene. The chain's CDR3 is CASSQHTGGEQYF. In nucleotides, the CDR3 is TGTGCCAGCAGCCAACATACCGGGGGTGAGCAGTACTTC.

The chain's CDR3 is CASSAYNTREETQYF. As DNA, the CDR3 is TGTGCCAGCAGTGCGTACAACACTAGGGAAGAGACCCAGTACTTC. The J gene is TRBJ2-5, the V gene TRBV12-3 or TRBV12-4; TRBD2 is a possible D gene (5 bases). This CDR3 is 15 amino acids long. V was pared by 5 bases and J by 3 bases, with 16 bases between.

V usage is TRBV7-2 and J usage is TRBJ1-2, with a possible D match to TRBD1 (5 bases). Germline V gene lookup returns CDR1 SGHTA and CDR2 FQGNSA. CDR3 size: 14 residues. V was pared by 8 bases and J by 13 bases, with 26 bases between. DNA for the CDR3: TGTGCCAGCGAATTAAGTGGGGCAGACACCGCTATCACCTTC. Protein product: CASELSGADTAITF.

As DNA, the CDR3 is TGTGCCAGCAGTTACTCCCTGACAGGCGCCTACCTGAACACCGGGGAGCTGTTTTTT. This gives the protein CASSYSLTGAYLNTGELFF. The rearrangement links TRBV6-5 to TRBJ2-2; possible D gene TRBD1, 6 bases. Trimming removed 0 bases from V and 1 base from J, with 18 bases in between. This CDR3 region has 19 residues. Germline V gene data show CDR1 as MNHEY and CDR2 as SVGAGI.

V and J are TRBV10-3 and TRBJ1-1; perhaps TRBD1 as D (6 bases). The V gene's germline CDR1 is ENHRY and CDR2 SYGVKD. The CDR3 runs to 13 residues. V gave up 3 bases and J gave up 6 bases, with 11 bases separating them. The CDR3 here is CAISERGSAEAFF. CDR3 nucleotides: TGTGCCATCAGTGAAAGGGGGAGCGCTGAAGCTTTCTTT.

J is TRBJ1-1 and V is TRBV5-5, with D unclear. The CDR3 totals 13 residues. Trimming removed 2 bases from V and 11 bases from J, with 16 bases in between. Germline V CDR1 and CDR2: SGHKS, YYEKEE (reference sequence). CDR3: CASSFDWEGLAFF. Here the CDR3 DNA reads TGTGCCAGCAGCTTTGACTGGGAGGGTTTGGCTTTCTTT.

The chain employs TRBV19 and TRBJ1-1; unclear D gene. From germline, CDR1 is LNHDA and CDR2 SQIVND (reference sequence). This CDR3 is 16 amino acids long. V was clipped by 4 bases and J by 2 bases, with 17 bases between them. CDR3 bases: TGTGCCAGTAGTAACGCCGGAGGCAGCCCAAACACTGAAGCTTTCTTT. This gives the protein CASSNAGGSPNTEAFF.

This clonotype was seen only a few times. The chain is built from TRBV7-9 and TRBJ2-7; D may be TRBD1 (6 bases). The CDR3 contains 15 residues. The V and J ends lost 5 bases and 6 bases respectively, with 20 bases between them. CDR1 SEHNR and CDR2 FQNEAQ come from the germline V gene (reference sequence). The CDR3 sequence is CASSAPQGITSEQYF. The CDR3, as DNA: TGTGCCAGCAGCGCCCCACAGGGAATCACGAGCGAGCAGTACTTC.

This clonotype was found a few times. The chain couples TRBV4-1 to TRBJ2-7; weak D call: TRBD2 (5 bases). V dropped 5 bases and J dropped 3 bases, with 17 bases sitting between them. The CDR3 covers 15 residues. The V gene's germline CDR1 is MGHRA and CDR2 YSYEKL. The CDR3 DNA sequence: TGCGCCAGCAGCGAGGGTCTCCAGATACTCTACGAGCAGTACTTC. Translation gives CASSEGLQILYEQYF.

The chain joins TRBV5-6 to TRBJ2-7, with D unresolved. V lost 2 bases and J lost 3, with 6 bases in between. Germline V lookup: CDR1 SGHDT, CDR2 YYEEEE. The CDR3 is made up of 12 amino acids. The CDR3, as DNA: TGTGCCAGCAGCTTCCACGACTACGAGCAGTACTTC. It is translated as CASSFHDYEQYF.

This clonotype came up a few times. The CDR3 reads CAWSSSTGVQYF. CDR3 coding DNA: TGTGCCTGGAGTTCCTCCACGGGGGTGCAGTACTTC. The rearrangement joins TRBV30 to TRBJ2-7, with D tentatively TRBD2 (6 bases). V lost 2 bases, J lost 9 bases, and 14 bases lay in between. Germline loops: CDR1 GTSNPN, CDR2 SVGIG (reference sequence). This CDR3 comprises 12 residues. Full variable domain (outside the CDR3, taken from reference TRBV30 and TRBJ2-7): SQTIHQWPATLVQPVGSPLSLECTVEGTSNPNLYWYRQAAGRGLQLLFYSVGIGQISSEVPQNLSASRPQDRQFILSSKKLLLSDSGFYLCAWSSSTGVQYFGPGTRLTVT.

At least ten counts were recorded for this clonotype. The CDR3 DNA reads TGTGCCACCAGTGACCCAGGGGGCGCGGAGACCCAGTACTTC. This sequence encodes CATSDPGGAETQYF. J is TRBJ2-5 and V is TRBV24-1; 8 nucleotides match TRBD1. The CDR3 runs to 14 residues. Germline V gene data show CDR1 as KGHDR and CDR2 as SFDVKD. V lost 4 bases to trimming and J lost 5 bases; unmatched junction nucleotides: 5.

Points on this clonotype: This may be a read error, as it is one base from a much larger clone. This chain links TRBV6-2 or TRBV6-3 with TRBJ2-2; D gene uncertain. This CDR3 comprises 15 residues. The V gene's germline CDR1 is MNHEY and CDR2 SVGEGT. CDR3 DNA: TGTGCCAACAGTTACTCGGGCCCGAACACCGGGGAGCTGTTTTTT. This translates into CANSYSGPNTGELFF.

This clonotype appeared a few times. This sequence joins TRBV28 and TRBJ2-1; no clear D. V was shortened by 3 bases and J by 0 bases, with 6 bases between the two germline ends. This CDR3 region has 14 residues. CDR1 and CDR2 from the germline V gene are MDHEN and SYDVKM. CDR3 sequence reads: CASSLGISYNEQFF. In nucleotides, the CDR3 is TGTGCCAGCAGTTTGGGGATCTCCTACAATGAGCAGTTCTTC.

This clonotype was counted many times. The chain joins TRBV25-1 to TRBJ1-5; TRBD1 might be the D (6 bases). The CDR3 totals 14 residues. Trimming stripped 3 bases from V and 1 base from J, with 7 bases between. Germline V gene sequence: CDR1 MGHDK, CDR2 SYGVNS. CDR3 sequence: CASSDTGSNQPQHF. CDR3 bases: TGTGCCAGCAGTGACACAGGGAGCAATCAGCCCCAGCATTTT.

The sample holds many counts of this clonotype. The chain uses TRBV6-2 or TRBV6-3 and TRBJ2-7; a possible D gene is TRBD2 (5 bases). The CDR3 spans 14 residues. The germline V and J ends were trimmed by 4 bases and 3 bases, with 13 bases remaining between them. Germline CDR1 and CDR2: MNHEY and SVGEGT. The chain's CDR3 is CASSLGGPLYEQYF. The CDR3 DNA reads TGTGCCAGCAGTTTAGGAGGTCCTCTCTACGAGCAGTACTTC.

This clonotype has a count of ten or more. V is TRBV28 and J is TRBJ1-5; D remains unclear. V gave up 6 bases and J gave up 8 bases, with 11 bases separating them. Per the germline V gene, CDR1 is MDHEN and CDR2 is SYDVKM. This CDR3 has 12 residues. CDR3 in DNA: TGTGCCAGCAGCCCACTGTGGGAGCCCCAGCATTTT. Residues: CASSPLWEPQHF. Variable domain in full (rest from reference TRBV28 and TRBJ1-5): DVKVTQSSRYLVKRTGEKVFLECVQDMDHENMFWYRQDPGLGLRLIYFSYDVKMKEKGDIPEGYSVSREKKERFSLILESASTNQTSMYLCASSPLWEPQHFGDGTRLSIL.

This chain connects TRBV9 to TRBJ2-2, with 9 nucleotides matching TRBD2. Germline CDR1 reads SGDLS; CDR2 reads YYNGEE. The CDR3 extends over 16 amino acids. Losses at the gene ends were 7 bases for V and 3 bases for J; bases not matched to a gene: 10. CDR3 protein: CASGPYSGSDTGELFF. The CDR3 bases are TGTGCCAGCGGCCCCTATAGCGGGAGCGACACCGGGGAGCTGTTTTTT.